This T cell receptor (beta chain) derives from a study of T cells in Graves' hyperthyroidism and ophthalmopathy. This clonotype was recorded at least ten times. As yet, its antigen is unknown. Findings of the study overall: Model predictions of ophthalmopathy came a median approximately 6 months before onset.

Amplification yielded TCR beta CDR3 regions, with RNA transcripts as the source. The HTBI primer set drove a first-round RT-PCR of the TCR CDR3. TCRdb fed the multiplex PCR reads into MiXCR, producing one record per CDR3 protein. The sample consists of 350,000 to 450,000 distinct CDR3 sequences, about 15% of them appearing once. The receptor's source is a woman aged 55-69 years with Graves' hyperthyroidism. The sequencing sample was made of blood.

The CDR3 region has the DNA TGCGCCAGCACCGACCCTAGCGGGAGCCTCACAGATACGCAGTATTTT. Its protein is CASTDPSGSLTDTQYF. The chain is built from TRBV5-1 and TRBJ2-3; 10 bases map to TRBD2. J gave up 2 bases and V 6 bases, and 9 bases lay outside the gene matches. CDR3 length equals 16 residues. Germline lookup yields CDR1 SGHRS and CDR2 YFSETQ.